The 24 T cell receptor beta chains listed next were all sequenced from one sample in a study of CD8+ T cells in alopecia areata. Extraction and reverse transcription of RNA yielded cDNA as the sequencing template. The data were produced by immunoSEQ multiplex PCR, yet TCRdb's version contains in-frame clones alone and is incomplete. The table records approximately 280,000 clones, roughly 64% of them present only once. The treatment denotes: oral pan-JAK inhibitor, 5-10 mg twice daily. The sample here was CD4+ T cells sorted from blood, taken at week 24, from a patient treated with tofacitinib. The source of these receptors is a human donor with alopecia areata.

The V call is TRBV29-1, the J call TRBJ1-5; D unclear. With 4 bases removed from V and 4 bases from J, the gap between germline ends came to 8 bases. CDR3 length: 12 amino acids. The germline V gene has CDR1 SQVTM and CDR2 ANQGSEA. CDR3 DNA: TGCAGCGTTGGGGCCCAAAATCAGCCCCAGCATTTT. It codes for CSVGAQNQPQHF.

This clone was seen only a few times. The chain recombines TRBV10-3 with TRBJ2-2; D perhaps matches TRBD1 (5 bases). The V end was cut by 2 bases, the J end by 1 base, with 14 bases between. The germline gives CDR1 ENHRY, CDR2 SYGVKD. The CDR3 is made up of 17 amino acids. CDR3 sequence: CAISETLGQLNTGELFF. The CDR3 DNA follows: TGTGCCATCAGTGAGACCCTTGGACAACTGAACACCGGGGAGCTGTTTTTT.

This clone appeared a few times. This chain uses TRBV9 with TRBJ1-3; D possibly corresponds to TRBD1 (6 bases). This CDR3 has 15 residues. The germline V and J ends were trimmed by 0 bases and 2 bases, with 9 bases remaining between them. Germline values: CDR1 SGDLS, CDR2 YYNGEE. DNA of the CDR3: TGTGCCAGCAGCGTAGTGGCAGGGGCTGGAAACACCATATATTTT. It specifies CASSVVAGAGNTIYF.

The rearrangement links TRBV7-2 to TRBJ2-3; D possibly corresponds to TRBD2 (6 bases). This CDR3 has 17 residues. Germline CDR1 and CDR2: SGHTA and FQGNSA. The ends were cut back, 1 base at V and 2 bases at J, with 16 bases in the middle. CDR3 region: CASSLVGGGVLTDTQYF. CDR3 sequence (DNA): TGTGCCAGCAGCTTAGTAGGTGGCGGGGTTCTCACAGATACGCAGTATTTT.

This chain joins TRBV7-8 and TRBJ2-7, with D perhaps TRBD1 (5 bases). CDR1 is SGHVS, CDR2 FQNEAQ, per germline. Trimming stripped 2 bases from V and 0 bases from J, with 8 bases between. CDR3 size: 14 residues. CDR3 protein: CASSLSTGSYEQYF. In DNA, the CDR3 is TGTGCCAGCAGCTTATCTACAGGCTCCTACGAGCAGTACTTC.

This clone was seen more than once but under ten times. The sample has other DNA sequences that encode this CDR3 too. The rearrangement uses TRBV29-1 and TRBJ2-5; 11 bases fit TRBD2. This CDR3 spans 13 amino acids. V lost 4 bases and J lost 2; bases outside the gene matches: 0. Germline CDR1 is SQVTM and CDR2 is ANQGSEA. Written as DNA, the CDR3 is TGCAGCGTTGCTAGCGGGGGGCAAGAGACCCAGTACTTC. This gives the protein CSVASGGQETQYF.

V is TRBV29-1 and J is TRBJ1-2, with D hard to call. Germline V gives CDR1 SQVTM, CDR2 ANQGSEA. Trimming pared 0 bases from V and 3 bases from J, leaving 8 bases between. This CDR3 spans 13 amino acids. CDR3: CSVEDNAHYGYTF. The CDR3 nucleotides are TGCAGCGTTGAAGATAATGCCCACTATGGCTACACCTTC. The full variable domain, completed using reference TRBV29-1 and TRBJ1-2, is SAVISQKPSRDICQRGTSLTIQCQVDSQVTMMFWYRQQPGQSLTLIATANQGSEATYESGFVIDKFPISRPNLTFSTLTVSNMSPEDSSIYLCSVEDNAHYGYTFGSGTRLTVV.

The rearrangement uses TRBV11-2 and TRBJ2-5; no reliable D call. The V end was cut by 3 bases, the J end by 1 base, with 6 bases between. Germline CDR1 reads SGHAT; CDR2 reads FQNNGV. CDR3 length: 13 amino acids. This chain's CDR3 is CASSLGFQETQYF. CDR3 sequence (DNA): TGTGCCAGCAGCTTGGGGTTCCAAGAGACCCAGTACTTC.

There are a few counts of this clone. The CDR3 here is CASSPSGTGMANRYF. The DNA of the CDR3 is TGTGCCAGCAGCCCATCCGGGACAGGGATGGCCAATCGGTACTTC. The chain is built from TRBV7-2 and TRBJ2-7; 9 bases are shared with TRBD1. The trim removed 5 bases at V and 12 bases at J, leaving 17 bases unmatched. The CDR3 totals 15 residues. In germline, CDR1 is SGHTA, CDR2 FQGNSA.

This clone appeared a few times. Different DNA sequences within this sample yield the same CDR3. The chain is built from TRBV9 and TRBJ2-2; D unresolved. The CDR3 spans 13 residues. Germline CDR1 is SGDLS and CDR2 is YYNGEE. V lost 0 bases to trimming and J lost 2 bases, with 2 bases between them. The CDR3 nucleotides read TGTGCCAGCAGCGTAGGTAACACCGGGGAGCTGTTTTTT. It translates to CASSVGNTGELFF.

This clone was seen just once. The rearrangement links TRBV4-1 to TRBJ2-3; the D gene is possibly TRBD2 (6 bases). This CDR3 contains 17 residues. With 4 bases removed from V and 3 bases from J, the gap between germline ends came to 20 bases. Germline CDR1 reads MGHRA; CDR2 reads YSYEKL. This CDR3 is CASSPSRAAGRTDTQYF. The DNA of the CDR3 is TGCGCCAGCAGCCCTTCCCGAGCTGCGGGACGAACAGATACGCAGTATTTT.

This clone appeared a single time. The chain uses TRBV14 and TRBJ2-3, with unresolved D. The V gene's germline CDR1 is SGHDN and CDR2 FVKESK. V lost 0 bases, J lost 2 bases, and 12 bases lay in between. The CDR3 covers 16 residues. The CDR3 DNA reads as TGTGCCAGCAGCCAAGAACGCGGCCCCGACACAGATACGCAGTATTTT. Its translation is CASSQERGPDTDTQYF. The full variable domain, rest sourced from reference TRBV14 and TRBJ2-3, is EAGVTQFPSHSVIEKGQTVTLRCDPISGHDNLYWYRRVMGKEIKFLLHFVKESKQDESGMPNNRFLAERTGGTYSTLKVQPAELEDSGVYFCASSQERGPDTDTQYFGPGTRLTVL.

This chain links TRBV29-1 with TRBJ2-2; tentatively, D is TRBD1 (6 bases). Looked up from germline, CDR1 is SQVTM and CDR2 is ANQGSEA. The CDR3 has 12 amino acids. The CDR3 DNA sequence: TGCACCGGTCAGGGGTACACCGGGGAGCTGTTTTTT. Translation: CTGQGYTGELFF.

This clone was counted a few times. The rearrangement links TRBV2 to TRBJ2-7; D remains ambiguous. This CDR3 spans 14 amino acids. CDR1 SNHLY and CDR2 FYNNEI come from the germline V gene. V lost 4 bases, J lost 3 bases, and 13 bases lay in between. Written as DNA, the CDR3 is TGTGCCAGCAGTGGGTTGAGCAATAACTACGAGCAGTACTTC. Translating gives CASSGLSNNYEQYF.

The chain links TRBV7-9 to TRBJ1-2; tentative D call: TRBD1 (5 bases). The germline V and J ends were trimmed by 5 bases and 8 bases, with 15 bases remaining between them. CDR1 is SEHNR, CDR2 FQNEAQ, per germline (reference sequence). CDR3 length equals 13 residues. Here the CDR3 reads CASSPDSEDGYTF. As DNA, the CDR3 is TGTGCCAGCAGCCCTGACAGTGAGGACGGCTACACCTTC.

The gene calls are TRBV28 and TRBJ1-2; 10 bases map to TRBD1. V shed 6 bases and J 4 bases; nucleotides not matched to a gene: 8. Germline V gives CDR1 MDHEN, CDR2 SYDVKM. The CDR3 sequence is 15 residues long. CDR3 amino acids: CASRDDRGRTYGYTF. The CDR3, as DNA: TGTGCCAGCAGAGATGACAGGGGGCGTACCTATGGCTACACCTTC.

J is TRBJ1-2 and V is TRBV7-2; D remains ambiguous. V was clipped by 10 bases and J by 13 bases, with 19 bases between them. Germline loops: CDR1 SGHTA, CDR2 FQGNSA. CDR3 length: 11 residues. The CDR3 nucleotides are TGTGCCATCCTAACCCCCAGGCGGGGCACCTTC. This translates into CAILTPRRGTF.

The V and J genes are TRBV4-1 and TRBJ1-2, with D perhaps TRBD1 (6 bases). The V gene's germline CDR1 is MGHRA and CDR2 YSYEKL. V shed 5 bases and J shed 3 bases, with 16 bases lying between them. The CDR3 has 15 residues. The CDR3 DNA reads TGCGCCAGCAGCTCTCCCCAGGGGATACACTATGGCTACACCTTC. Translation: CASSSPQGIHYGYTF.

The chain couples TRBV30 to TRBJ2-5; 8 nucleotides agree with TRBD1. The CDR3 sequence is 13 residues long. The V segment lost 1 base and the J segment 4 bases; nucleotides outside the gene matches: 2. Per the germline V gene, CDR1 is GTSNPN and CDR2 is SVGIG (reference sequence). In DNA form, the CDR3 reads TGTGCCTGGAGTGCCGACAGGGGAGAGACCCAGTACTTC. It specifies CAWSADRGETQYF.

On this clone itself: The sample contains more than one DNA sequence encoding this CDR3. The chain is built from TRBV5-1 and TRBJ2-5; no clear D. The CDR3 runs to 13 residues. Germline V gene data show CDR1 as SGHRS and CDR2 as YFSETQ. Between the trimmed V and J ends, which lost 5 bases and 1 base, there was a span of 9 bases. The CDR3 loop is CASSSSFQETQYF. CDR3 sequence (DNA): TGCGCCAGCAGTAGTAGCTTCCAAGAGACCCAGTACTTC.

J is TRBJ1-6 and V is TRBV5-1, with D possibly being TRBD1 (6 bases). The germline V gene has CDR1 SGHRS and CDR2 YFSETQ. This CDR3 is 15 amino acids long. V lost 3 bases and J 10 bases, leaving 17 bases between the germline ends. The chain's CDR3 is CASSSAEQGNSPLHF. As DNA, the CDR3 is TGCGCCAGCAGCTCGGCGGAACAGGGAAACTCACCCCTCCACTTT. Full variable domain (missing parts from reference TRBV5-1 and TRBJ1-6): KAGVTQTPRYLIKTRGQQVTLSCSPISGHRSVSWYQQTPGQGLQFLFEYFSETQRNKGNFPGRFSGRQFSNSRSEMNVSTLELGDSALYLCASSSAEQGNSPLHFGNGTRLTVT.

The rearrangement uses TRBV29-1 and TRBJ2-6, with TRBD2 as a possible D gene (5 bases). V was shortened by 4 bases and J by 4 bases, with 8 bases between the two germline ends. Germline lookup yields CDR1 SQVTM and CDR2 ANQGSEA. The CDR3 is 13 residues long. CDR3 amino acids: CSVGGRGANVLTF. DNA of the CDR3: TGCAGCGTTGGAGGGCGAGGGGCCAACGTCCTGACTTTC.

The genes are TRBV7-8 and TRBJ2-7; tentative D call: TRBD2 (7 bases). This CDR3 comprises 14 residues. Germline loops: CDR1 SGHVS, CDR2 FQNEAQ. V was trimmed by 2 bases and J by 2 bases, leaving 10 bases between them. CDR3 residues: CASSLTGTTYEQYF. The CDR3 bases are TGTGCCAGCAGCTTAACAGGGACTACCTACGAGCAGTACTTC.

This clone was seen just once. This chain uses TRBV4-2 with TRBJ2-3; 10 positions agree with TRBD2. Germline CDR1 LGHNA, CDR2 YNFKEQ. V was pared by 0 bases and J by 2 bases, with 5 bases of the junction left unmatched. The CDR3 consists of 17 residues. CDR3 residues: CASSQELAGLLTDTQYF. The CDR3 bases are TGTGCCAGCAGCCAAGAACTAGCGGGGCTCCTCACAGATACGCAGTATTTT.